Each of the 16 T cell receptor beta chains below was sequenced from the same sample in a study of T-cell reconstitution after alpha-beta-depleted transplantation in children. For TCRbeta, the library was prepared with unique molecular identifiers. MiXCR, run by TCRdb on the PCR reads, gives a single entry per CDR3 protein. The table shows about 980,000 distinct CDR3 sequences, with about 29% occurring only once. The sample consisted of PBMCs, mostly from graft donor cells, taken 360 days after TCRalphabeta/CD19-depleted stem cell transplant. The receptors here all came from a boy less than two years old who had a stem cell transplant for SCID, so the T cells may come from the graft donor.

In DNA form, the CDR3 reads TGTGCCAGCAGTTTGATCAGAACGGTTTTTCCAGAGACCCAGTACTTC. This gives the protein CASSLIRTVFPETQYF. V gene TRBV5-5 combines with J gene TRBJ2-5; D call uncertain. This CDR3 spans 16 amino acids. Germline-derived CDR1 and CDR2 are SGHKS and YYEKEE (reference sequence). Trimming cost V 5 bases and J 4 bases, with 21 bases left between them. The full variable domain, with the rest looked up from reference TRBV5-5 and TRBJ2-5, is DAGVTQSPTHLIKTRGQQVTLRCSPISGHKSVSWYQQVLGQGPQFIFQYYEKEERGRGNFPDRFSARQFPNYSSELNVNALLLGDSALYLCASSLIRTVFPETQYFGPGTRLLVL.

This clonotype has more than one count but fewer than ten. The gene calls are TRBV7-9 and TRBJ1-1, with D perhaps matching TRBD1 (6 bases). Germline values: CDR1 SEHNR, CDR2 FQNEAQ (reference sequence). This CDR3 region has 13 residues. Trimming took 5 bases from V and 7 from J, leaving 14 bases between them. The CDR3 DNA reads TGTGCCAGCAGCCTGGGGGCGGGGTATGAAGCTTTCTTT. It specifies CASSLGAGYEAFF.

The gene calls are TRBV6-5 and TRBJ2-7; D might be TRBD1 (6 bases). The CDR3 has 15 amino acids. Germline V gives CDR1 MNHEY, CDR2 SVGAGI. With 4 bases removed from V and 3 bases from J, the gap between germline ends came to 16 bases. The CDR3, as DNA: TGTGCCAGCAGTTCACAACAGGGAAAGGGCTACGAGCAGTACTTC. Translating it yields CASSSQQGKGYEQYF.

CDR3: CASSQDMRVGETQYF. In nucleotides, the CDR3 is TGTGCCAGCAGCCAAGATATGCGGGTTGGGGAGACCCAGTACTTC. The rearrangement joins TRBV3-1 to TRBJ2-5; D possibly corresponds to TRBD2 (5 bases). The CDR3 covers 15 residues. The germline V gene encodes CDR1 LGHDT and CDR2 YNNKEL (reference sequence). V lost 0 bases to trimming and J lost 5 bases, with 13 bases between them.

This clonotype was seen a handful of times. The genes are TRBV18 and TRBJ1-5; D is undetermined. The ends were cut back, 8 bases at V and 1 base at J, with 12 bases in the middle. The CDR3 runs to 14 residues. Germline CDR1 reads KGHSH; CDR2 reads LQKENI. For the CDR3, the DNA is TGTGCCAGCGCGACTTCGGGGAGCAATCAGCCCCAGCATTTT. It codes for CASATSGSNQPQHF.

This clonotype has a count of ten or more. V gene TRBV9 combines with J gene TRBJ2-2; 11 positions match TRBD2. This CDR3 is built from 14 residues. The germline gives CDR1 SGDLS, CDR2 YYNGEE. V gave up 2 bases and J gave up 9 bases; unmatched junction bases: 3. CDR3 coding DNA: TGTGCCAGCAGCGTCGGGACTAGCGGATGGGAGCTGTTTTTT. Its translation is CASSVGTSGWELFF.

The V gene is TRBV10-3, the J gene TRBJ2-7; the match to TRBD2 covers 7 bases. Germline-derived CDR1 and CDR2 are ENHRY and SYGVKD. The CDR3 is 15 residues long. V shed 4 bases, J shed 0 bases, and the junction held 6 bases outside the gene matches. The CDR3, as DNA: TGTGCCATCAGTGTGATGCGGGGGAACTCCTACGAGCAGTACTTC. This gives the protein CAISVMRGNSYEQYF.

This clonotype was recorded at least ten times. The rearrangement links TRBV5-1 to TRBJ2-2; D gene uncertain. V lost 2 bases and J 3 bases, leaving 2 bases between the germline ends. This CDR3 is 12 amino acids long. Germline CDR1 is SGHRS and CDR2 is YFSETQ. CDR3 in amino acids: CASSFYTGELFF. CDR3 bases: TGCGCCAGCAGCTTTTACACCGGGGAGCTGTTTTTT.

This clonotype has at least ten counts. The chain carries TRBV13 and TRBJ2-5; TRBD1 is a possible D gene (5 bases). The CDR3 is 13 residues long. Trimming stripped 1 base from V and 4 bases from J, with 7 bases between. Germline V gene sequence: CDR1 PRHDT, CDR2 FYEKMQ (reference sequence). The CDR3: CASSLERGETQYF. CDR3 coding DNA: TGTGCCAGCAGCTTAGAAAGGGGAGAGACCCAGTACTTC.

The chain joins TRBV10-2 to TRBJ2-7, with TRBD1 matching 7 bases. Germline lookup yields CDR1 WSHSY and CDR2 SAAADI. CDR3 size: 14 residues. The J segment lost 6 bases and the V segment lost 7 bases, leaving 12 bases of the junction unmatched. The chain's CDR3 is CASNPGDSRSEQYF. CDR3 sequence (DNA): TGCGCCAGCAACCCAGGGGACAGTCGGAGCGAGCAGTACTTC.

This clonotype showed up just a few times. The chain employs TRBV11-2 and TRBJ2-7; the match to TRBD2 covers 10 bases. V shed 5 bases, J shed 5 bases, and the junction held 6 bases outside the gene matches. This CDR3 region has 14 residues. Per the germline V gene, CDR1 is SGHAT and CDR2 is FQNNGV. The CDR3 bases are TGTGCCAGCAGCGTAGCGGGGGGACTCCACGAGCAGTACTTC. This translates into CASSVAGGLHEQYF.

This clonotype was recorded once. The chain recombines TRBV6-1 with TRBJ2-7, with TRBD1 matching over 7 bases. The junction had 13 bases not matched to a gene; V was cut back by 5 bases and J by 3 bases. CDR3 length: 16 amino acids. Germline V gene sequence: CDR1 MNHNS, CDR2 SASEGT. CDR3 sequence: CASSPGQTTPIYEQYF. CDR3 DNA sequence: TGTGCCAGCAGTCCGGGACAGACGACCCCTATCTACGAGCAGTACTTC.

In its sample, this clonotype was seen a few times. CDR3 region: CASSEPGVSSSYNEQFF. Here the CDR3 DNA reads TGTGCCAGCAGCGAACCGGGGGTGTCTAGCTCCTACAATGAGCAGTTCTTC. The genes are TRBV12-3 or TRBV12-4 and TRBJ2-1, with a tentative D call TRBD2 (6 bases). V was trimmed by 6 bases and J by 0 bases, leaving 18 bases between them. This CDR3 is 17 amino acids long.

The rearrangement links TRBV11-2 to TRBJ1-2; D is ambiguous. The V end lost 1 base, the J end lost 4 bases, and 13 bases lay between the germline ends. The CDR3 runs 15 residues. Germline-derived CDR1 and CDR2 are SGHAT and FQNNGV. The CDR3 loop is CASSLGEPAFYGYTF. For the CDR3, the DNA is TGTGCCAGCAGCTTAGGCGAGCCAGCCTTCTATGGCTACACCTTC.

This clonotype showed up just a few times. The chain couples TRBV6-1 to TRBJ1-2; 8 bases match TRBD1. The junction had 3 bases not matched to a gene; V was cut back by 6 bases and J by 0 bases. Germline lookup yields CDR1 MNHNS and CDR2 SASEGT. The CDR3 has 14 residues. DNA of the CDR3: TGTGCCAGCAGAACAGGGGGATCTAACTATGGCTACACCTTC. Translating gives CASRTGGSNYGYTF.

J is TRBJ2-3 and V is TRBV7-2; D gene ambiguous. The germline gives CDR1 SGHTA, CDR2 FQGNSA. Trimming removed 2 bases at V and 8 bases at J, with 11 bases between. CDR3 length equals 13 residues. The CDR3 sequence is CASSLRSRSTQYF. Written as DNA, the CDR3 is TGTGCCAGCAGCTTACGGAGTAGGAGTACGCAGTATTTT. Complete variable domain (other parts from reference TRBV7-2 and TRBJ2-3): GAGVSQSPSNKVTEKGKDVELRCDPISGHTALYWYRQSLGQGLEFLIYFQGNSAPDKSGLPSDRFSAERTGGSVSTLTIQRTQQEDSAVYLCASSLRSRSTQYFGPGTRLTVL.